Below, 25 T cell receptor beta chains from the same sample are listed, as sequenced in a study of T cells in localized non-small cell lung cancer. Here immunoSEQ multiplex PCR was the method, and the copy in TCRdb shows in-frame clones only, minus some. Of about 59,000 clones detected, roughly nine tenths appear once; the ten largest clones hold 20%. The input for sequencing was peripheral blood, taken before any cancer treatment. These receptors all come from a man aged 35 to 70 with stage I lung adenocarcinoma.

The chain combines TRBV7-3 with TRBJ2-1; unclear D gene. The CDR3 is 13 residues long. Per the germline V gene, CDR1 is SGHTA and CDR2 is FQGTGA. Trimming left V 5 bases short and J 7 bases short, with 12 bases between. The CDR3 region is CASSPQQENEQFF. CDR3 sequence (DNA): TGTGCCAGCAGCCCACAGCAAGAGAATGAGCAGTTCTTC.

The chain recombines TRBV9 with TRBJ1-4; possibly TRBD1 for D (6 bases). The CDR3 totals 15 residues. CDR1 SGDLS and CDR2 YYNGEE come from the germline V gene. V was pared by 0 bases and J by 7 bases, with 13 bases between. The CDR3 region has the DNA TGTGCCAGCAGCGTAGCGGACAGCTGGGGTGAAAAACTGTTTTTT. This gives the protein CASSVADSWGEKLFF.

The rearrangement uses TRBV11-3 and TRBJ2-7; D gene unclear. The CDR3 consists of 14 residues. V was pared by 5 bases and J by 7 bases, with 18 bases between. Germline V gives CDR1 SGHNT, CDR2 YENEEA. The CDR3 sequence is CASSPELAAQEQYF. The CDR3, as DNA: TGTGCCAGCAGCCCTGAGCTTGCAGCGCAGGAGCAGTACTTC. The entire variable domain, with the rest obtained from reference TRBV11-3 and TRBJ2-7, is as follows: EAGVVQSPRYKIIEKKQPVAFWCNPISGHNTLYWYLQNLGQGPELLIRYENEEAVDDSQLPKDRFSAERLKGVDSTLKIQPAELGDSAVYLCASSPELAAQEQYFGPGTRLTVT.

The genes are TRBV19 and TRBJ1-3; a weak D match, TRBD1 (6 bases). Germline lookup yields CDR1 LNHDA and CDR2 SQIVND (reference sequence). Trimming cost V 8 bases and J 4 bases, with 12 bases left between them. The CDR3 runs 13 residues. CDR3 coding DNA: TGTGCCAGTCTAGACGGGGGCGGAAACACCATATATTTT. This gives the protein CASLDGGGNTIYF.

The chain couples TRBV15 to TRBJ2-7; 7 bases are shared with TRBD1. CDR3 length equals 13 residues. V was clipped by 4 bases and J by 3 bases; unmatched bases: 3. The germline gives CDR1 LNHNV, CDR2 YYDKDF (reference sequence). The CDR3 loop is CATSNRDSYEQYF. CDR3 DNA sequence: TGTGCCACCAGCAACCGGGACAGCTACGAGCAGTACTTC.

The chain carries TRBV4-1 and TRBJ1-5; 10 bases are shared with TRBD1. Germline V gene sequence: CDR1 MGHRA, CDR2 YSYEKL. This CDR3 has 15 residues. With V trimmed by 4 bases and J by 6 bases, 6 bases remained unmatched. This CDR3 is CASSPRDRGVQPQHF. The CDR3 coding sequence is TGCGCCAGCAGCCCCCGGGACAGGGGAGTTCAGCCCCAGCATTTT.

For the CDR3, the DNA is TGTGCCTGGGATGGGGGCTCCTACAATGAGCAGTTCTTC. Protein sequence: CAWDGGSYNEQFF. The chain couples TRBV30 to TRBJ2-1; D tentatively reads TRBD1 or TRBD2 (5 bases each). Germline CDR1 GTSNPN, CDR2 SVGIG (reference sequence). CDR3 length: 13 amino acids. Trimming left V 5 bases short and J 0 bases short, with 8 bases between.

This chain connects TRBV7-9 to TRBJ1-2; 7 bases fit TRBD1. This CDR3 comprises 14 residues. V shed 5 bases, J shed 3 bases, and the junction held 6 bases outside the gene matches. Germline values: CDR1 SEHNR, CDR2 FQNEAQ (reference sequence). CDR3 DNA sequence: TGTGCCAGCAGCAGACAGGGAGAGCACTATGGCTACACCTTC. This sequence encodes CASSRQGEHYGYTF.

This chain connects TRBV27 to TRBJ2-1; TRBD1 might be the D (5 bases). The germline CDR1 and CDR2 sequences are MNHEY and SMNVEV (reference sequence). V shed 5 bases and J shed 4 bases, with 9 bases lying between them. The CDR3 totals 13 residues. This chain's CDR3 is CASSLPGYNEQFF. The CDR3, as DNA: TGTGCCAGCAGTCTCCCAGGGTACAATGAGCAGTTCTTC.

Remarks on this clone: Other DNA sequences within the sample encode an identical CDR3. The chain uses TRBV2 and TRBJ2-5; D may be TRBD2 (5 bases). The CDR3 extends over 12 amino acids. Germline V gene data show CDR1 as SNHLY and CDR2 as FYNNEI. V gave up 4 bases and J gave up 4 bases, with 7 bases separating them. CDR3 region: CASSARGETQYF. DNA for the CDR3: TGTGCCAGCAGTGCCCGGGGAGAGACCCAGTACTTC.

In DNA form, the CDR3 reads TGTGCCAGCAGCTTAGCGGGTACAGGGTGGGATGGCTACACCTTC. Amino acid sequence: CASSLAGTGWDGYTF. The chain has TRBV7-9 and TRBJ1-2, with a possible D match to TRBD1 (6 bases). Per germline, CDR1 SEHNR and CDR2 FQNEAQ (reference sequence). The V and J ends lost 0 bases and 6 bases respectively, with 14 bases between them. CDR3 size: 15 residues.

The V gene is TRBV7-8, the J gene TRBJ1-5; D is unresolved. The V gene lost 1 base and the J gene lost 5 bases, with 9 bases spanning the gap. The CDR3 is 14 amino acids. Germline loops: CDR1 SGHVS, CDR2 FQNEAQ. CDR3 sequence (DNA): TGTGCCAGCAGCTTAGAGGGTTGGGATCAGCCCCAGCATTTT. This encodes CASSLEGWDQPQHF.

About this clone: At one of its ends the junction is not consistent with the germline gene, which may arise from a read error. V is TRBV7-2 and J is TRBJ2-7; 11 bases agree with TRBD2. Germline loops: CDR1 SGHTA, CDR2 FQGNSA. This CDR3 contains 15 residues. The CDR3 coding sequence is TGTGCCAGCAGATTAGCGGGAGGGAGCTCCTACGAGCAGTACTTC. It translates to CASRLAGGSSYEQYF.

The rearrangement joins TRBV18 to TRBJ1-4; D is possibly TRBD1 (5 bases). Germline V lookup: CDR1 KGHSH, CDR2 LQKENI. The CDR3 consists of 13 residues. Trimming cost V 2 bases and J 14 bases, with 15 bases left between them. CDR3 nucleotides: TGTGCCAGCTCACCAGGGAGGGGCCGCGGGCTGTTTTTT. Its protein product is CASSPGRGRGLFF. Supplemented by reference TRBV18 and TRBJ1-4, the full variable domain reads NAGVMQNPRHLVRRRGQEARLRCSPMKGHSHVYWYRQLPEEGLKFMVYLQKENIIDESGMPKERFSAEFPKEGPSILRIQQVVRGDSAAYFCASSPGRGRGLFFGSGTQLSVL.

V is TRBV6-1 and J is TRBJ2-5; TRBD2 aligns across 7 bases. Germline values: CDR1 MNHNS, CDR2 SASEGT. The CDR3 has 15 amino acids. V dropped 7 bases and J dropped 0; count of bases not matched to a gene: 8. CDR3 loop: CASKGSGMYQETQYF. In DNA, the CDR3 is TGTGCCAGCAAAGGGAGCGGGATGTACCAAGAGACCCAGTACTTC.

Concerning this clone: The junction departs from the called germline gene at one end, perhaps through a read error. The chain carries TRBV7-7 and TRBJ1-1, with TRBD1 matching 10 bases. Germline lookup yields CDR1 SSHAT and CDR2 FNYEAQ (reference sequence). The CDR3 sequence is 17 residues long. The CDR3 coding sequence is TGTGCTAGCAGCCCCCATCCCGGGACAGGGGAGAACACTGAAGCTTTCTTT. It encodes CASSPHPGTGENTEAFF.

The chain has TRBV6-7 and TRBJ1-1; possible D gene TRBD1, 5 bases. TRBV6-7 is marked as an open reading frame, function uncertain. The CDR3 has 12 amino acids. V lost 2 bases to trimming and J lost 6 bases, with 7 bases between them. The CDR3 loop is CASSYQGPEAFF. The CDR3 DNA reads as TGTGCCAGCAGTTACCAGGGACCTGAAGCTTTCTTT.

The CDR3 sequence is CATRLEGSTGELFF. The CDR3 bases are TGTGCCACCCGTCTGGAGGGGTCCACCGGGGAGCTGTTTTTT. V usage is TRBV5-4 and J usage is TRBJ2-2, with D tentatively TRBD2 (6 bases). The germline gives CDR1 SGHNT, CDR2 YYREEE (reference sequence). V was trimmed by 9 bases and J by 4 bases, leaving 16 bases between them. The CDR3 totals 14 residues.

V gene TRBV18 combines with J gene TRBJ2-3; D might be TRBD1 or TRBD2, each matching 5 bases. The CDR3 has 16 amino acids. V was pared by 5 bases and J by 4 bases, with 19 bases between. Germline loops: CDR1 KGHSH, CDR2 LQKENI. CDR3 region: CASSSGPGGESDTQYF. The DNA of the CDR3 is TGTGCCAGCTCATCCGGCCCTGGGGGAGAATCAGATACGCAGTATTTT. Drawing the rest from reference TRBV18 and TRBJ2-3, the complete variable domain is NAGVMQNPRHLVRRRGQEARLRCSPMKGHSHVYWYRQLPEEGLKFMVYLQKENIIDESGMPKERFSAEFPKEGPSILRIQQVVRGDSAAYFCASSSGPGGESDTQYFGPGTRLTVL.

CDR3 nucleotide sequence: TGTGCCAGCAGCTTAGCGGGACTAGCGGGACCCCAAAACATTCAGTACTTC. As protein: CASSLAGLAGPQNIQYF. This chain connects TRBV13 to TRBJ2-4, with 13 bases matching TRBD2. The V segment lost 1 base and the J segment 5 bases; nucleotides outside the gene matches: 5. Germline V lookup: CDR1 PRHDT, CDR2 FYEKMQ (reference sequence). There are 17 residues in the CDR3.

The rearrangement joins TRBV7-2 to TRBJ2-3, with no clear D. V was shortened by 5 bases and J by 5 bases, with 11 bases between the two germline ends. The germline gives CDR1 SGHTA, CDR2 FQGNSA. The length of the CDR3 is 13 residues. The CDR3 sequence: CASSVQAGDTQYF. The CDR3, as DNA: TGTGCCAGCAGCGTGCAGGCAGGAGATACGCAGTATTTT.

The chain carries TRBV9 and TRBJ2-7; TRBD1 agrees at 8 bases. Germline V gene data show CDR1 as SGDLS and CDR2 as YYNGEE. The V gene end was trimmed by 2 bases and the J gene end by 2 bases; junction bases not matched to a gene: 6. CDR3 size: 15 residues. DNA of the CDR3: TGTGCCAGCAGCGTCGGACAGGGTGCCCCCTACGAGCAGTACTTC. Translating it yields CASSVGQGAPYEQYF.

This chain joins TRBV7-2 and TRBJ2-5; D not resolved. Trimming removed 1 base from V and 1 base from J, with 4 bases in between. In germline, CDR1 is SGHTA, CDR2 FQGNSA. The CDR3 loop spans 13 amino acids. The CDR3 region has the DNA TGTGCCAGCAGCTTAGTGTTCCAAGAGACCCAGTACTTC. As protein: CASSLVFQETQYF.

The gene calls are TRBV18 and TRBJ2-7, with D tentatively TRBD2 (5 bases). Germline V gives CDR1 KGHSH, CDR2 LQKENI. The CDR3 length is 13 residues. Deletions cut 4 bases from V and 6 bases from J, with 13 bases between. CDR3 nucleotides: TGTGCCAGCTCACAAAGCCCACGGGGCGAGCAGTACTTC. This gives the protein CASSQSPRGEQYF.

The J gene is TRBJ1-2, the V gene TRBV5-6; D gene ambiguous. Germline CDR1 SGHDT, CDR2 YYEEEE. With 2 bases removed from V and 8 bases from J, the gap between germline ends came to 10 bases. This CDR3 contains 12 residues. CDR3 residues: CASSLPPGGYTF. CDR3 in DNA: TGTGCCAGCAGCTTACCCCCTGGAGGCTACACCTTC.